This TCR beta chain was observed in a study of OX40 agonist ivuxolimab in advanced cancers. Turning to the overall study: Ivuxolimab was an agonistic, fully human IgG2 monoclonal antibody directed against OX40 (CD134), a costimulatory receptor. Patients were allowed to have had prior anti-PD-1, anti-PD-L1 or anti-CTLA-4 therapy, and 40% of the dose-escalation patients had been treated with checkpoint inhibitors. Peripheral TCRbeta sequencing aimed to test whether ivuxolimab altered TCR sequence diversity and caused clonal T-cell expansion. The paper covers the monotherapy dose-escalation part of the phase I ivuxolimab trial, which included N of about 50 patients. Intravenous ivuxolimab was administered to patients every 2 weeks at six dose levels: 0.01, 0.1, 0.3, 1.5, 3 and 10 mg/kg. Partial responses occurred in three dose-escalation patients, of whom one had hepatocellular carcinoma and two had cutaneous melanoma. Among the roughly 50 dose-escalation patients, 19 had hepatocellular carcinoma, roughly 15 melanoma, 9 renal cell carcinoma and 9 head and neck cancer. A male proportion of around 80% and a mean age of approximately 55 years, ranging from 23 to 79, were recorded for the dose-escalation cohort. Here is what the overall study found, with its caveats: The antigen specificity of the peripheral T cells that underwent clonal expansion was not determined. After ivuxolimab, expanded clones were on average more numerous among CD8+ T cells than among CD4+ T cells. Clonal expansion of both CD4+ and CD8+ blood T cells was observed from baseline to week 6 at doses 0.1 to 3.0 mg/kg. Low levels of normalized T-cell clonal expansion were also shown by some nonresponding patients. In partial responders in the 0.1-3.0 mg/kg groups, normalized peripheral clonal expansion was found to be among the lowest, especially among CD8+ T cells.

For sequencing of the TCRbeta CDR3 region, genomic DNA was extracted from the sorted cells. The immunoSEQ Assay was used to sequence the TCRbeta CDR3 regions. This immuneACCESS table, as held by TCRdb, lists in-frame sequences with V and J called but not all clones. Of the missing ones, under half trace to an unresolved V gene in checked studies; the others have no known cause. The sample has 30,000 to 40,000 clones on record, over 80% of them singletons. The ten top clones hold 1.8% of the sample. The trial excluded patients who had a history of autoimmune disease or were on systemic immunosuppression. Peripheral blood for TCR sequencing was collected from all dose cohorts at baseline, on cycle 4 day 1, and on cycle 7 day 1. The samples were taken from a phase I, first-in-human, multicenter, open-label dose-escalation trial of ivuxolimab. Adults with locally advanced or metastatic head and neck squamous cell, hepatocellular, melanoma or renal cell carcinoma were enrolled in the trial. CD4+ and CD8+ T cells were sorted separately from peripheral blood before TCR sequencing.

Points on this clone: This clone's antigen is unknown. Base quality data are lacking; no much larger clone is found one base away.

The clonotype originates from an adult with an advanced solid tumor such as melanoma, head and neck, liver or kidney cancer. Source: CD4+ or CD8+ T cells sorted from blood, taken in a trial of the OX40 agonist ivuxolimab.

The DNA sequence is given as TGTGCCAGCAGCGTAGAGGCGGTAAGCTCCTACGAGCAGTACTTC. This gives the protein CASSVEAVSSYEQYF. Recombination joined TRBV9 with TRBJ2-7; no D gene is confidently identified. From the cysteine up to the phenylalanine, the CDR3 has a length of 15 residues. The read is trimmed to its CDR3 DNA, 45 bases read in frame from base 1. Per the germline V gene, SGDLS is the CDR1 and YYNGEE is the CDR2. Trimming removed 0 bases from V and 0 bases from J, leaving 10 bases between the germline ends.